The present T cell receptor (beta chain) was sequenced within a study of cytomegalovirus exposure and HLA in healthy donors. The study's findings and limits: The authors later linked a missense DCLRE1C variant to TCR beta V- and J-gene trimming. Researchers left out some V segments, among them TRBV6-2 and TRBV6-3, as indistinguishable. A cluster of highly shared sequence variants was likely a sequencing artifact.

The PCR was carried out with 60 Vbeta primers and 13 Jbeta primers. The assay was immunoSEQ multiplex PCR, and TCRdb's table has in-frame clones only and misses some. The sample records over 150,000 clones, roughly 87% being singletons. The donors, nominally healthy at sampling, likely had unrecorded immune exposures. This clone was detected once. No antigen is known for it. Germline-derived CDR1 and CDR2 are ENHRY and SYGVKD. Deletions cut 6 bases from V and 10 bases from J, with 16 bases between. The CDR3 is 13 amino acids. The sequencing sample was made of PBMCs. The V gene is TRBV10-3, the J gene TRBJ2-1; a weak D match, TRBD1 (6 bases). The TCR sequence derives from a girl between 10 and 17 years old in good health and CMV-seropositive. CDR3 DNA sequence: TGTGCCATCAGCGCATACAGGGTAGAGGAGCAGTTCTTC. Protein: CAISAYRVEEQFF.